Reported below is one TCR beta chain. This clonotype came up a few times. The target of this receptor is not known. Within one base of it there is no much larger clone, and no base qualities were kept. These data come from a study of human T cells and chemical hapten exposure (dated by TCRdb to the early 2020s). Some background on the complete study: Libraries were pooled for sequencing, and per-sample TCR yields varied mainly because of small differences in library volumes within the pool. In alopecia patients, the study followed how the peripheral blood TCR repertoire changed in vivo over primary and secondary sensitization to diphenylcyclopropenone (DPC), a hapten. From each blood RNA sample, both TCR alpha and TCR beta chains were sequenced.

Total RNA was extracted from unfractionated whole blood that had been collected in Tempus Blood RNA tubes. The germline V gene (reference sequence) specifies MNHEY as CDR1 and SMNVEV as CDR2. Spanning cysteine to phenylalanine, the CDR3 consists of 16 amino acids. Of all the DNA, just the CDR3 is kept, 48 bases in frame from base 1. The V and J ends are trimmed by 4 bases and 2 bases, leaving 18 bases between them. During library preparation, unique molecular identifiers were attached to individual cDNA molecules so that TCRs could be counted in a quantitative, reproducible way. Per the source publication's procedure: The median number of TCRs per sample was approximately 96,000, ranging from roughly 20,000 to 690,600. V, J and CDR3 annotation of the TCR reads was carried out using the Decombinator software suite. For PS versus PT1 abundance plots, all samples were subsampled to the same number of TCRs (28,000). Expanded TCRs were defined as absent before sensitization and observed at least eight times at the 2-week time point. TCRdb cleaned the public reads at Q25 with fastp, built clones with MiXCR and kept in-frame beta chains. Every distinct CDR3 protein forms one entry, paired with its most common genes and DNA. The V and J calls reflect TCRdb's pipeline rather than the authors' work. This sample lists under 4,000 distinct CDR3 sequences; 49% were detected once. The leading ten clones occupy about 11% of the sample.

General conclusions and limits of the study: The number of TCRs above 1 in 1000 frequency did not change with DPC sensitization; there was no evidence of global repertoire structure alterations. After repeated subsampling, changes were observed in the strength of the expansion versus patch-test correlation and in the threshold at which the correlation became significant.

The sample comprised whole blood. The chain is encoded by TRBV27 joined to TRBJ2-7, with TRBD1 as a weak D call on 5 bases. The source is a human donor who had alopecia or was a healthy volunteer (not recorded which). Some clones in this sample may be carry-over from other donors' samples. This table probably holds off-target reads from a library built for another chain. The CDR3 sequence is CASSSTRTGSAYEQYF. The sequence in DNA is TGTGCCAGCAGTTCCACCCGTACAGGATCCGCCTACGAGCAGTACTTC.